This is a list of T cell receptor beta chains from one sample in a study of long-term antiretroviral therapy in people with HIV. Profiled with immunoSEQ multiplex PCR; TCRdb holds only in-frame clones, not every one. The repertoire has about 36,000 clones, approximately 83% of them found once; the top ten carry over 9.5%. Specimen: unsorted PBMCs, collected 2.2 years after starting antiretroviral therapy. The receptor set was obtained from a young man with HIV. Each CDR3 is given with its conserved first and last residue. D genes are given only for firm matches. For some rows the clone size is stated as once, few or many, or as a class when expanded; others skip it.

CDR3nt: TGTGCCAGTAGTAGGGTCGGACCTTATAGCAATCAGCCCCAGCATTTT
CDR3aa: CASSRVGPYSNQPQHF
j_gene: TRBJ1-5
abundance: once
d_gene: -
len: 16
v_gene: TRBV19

CDR3nt: TGCAGCGTTGAGGGGCCGACAGGGATAGATACGCAGTATTTT
CDR3aa: CSVEGPTGIDTQYF
j_gene: TRBJ2-3
abundance: -
d_gene: TRBD1
len: 14
v_gene: TRBV29-1

CDR3nt: TGTGCCAGCAGACCTATGCAGTCTGGAAACACCATATATTTT
CDR3aa: CASRPMQSGNTIYF
j_gene: TRBJ1-3
abundance: -
d_gene: -
len: 14
v_gene: TRBV6-4

CDR3nt: TGTGCCAGCAGCCCCGGGGCATCCACCTACGAGCAGTACTTC
CDR3aa: CASSPGASTYEQYF
j_gene: TRBJ2-7
abundance: -
d_gene: -
len: 14
v_gene: TRBV7-6

CDR3nt: TGTGCCAGCAGTTGGAGTTCAGATACGCAGTATTTT
CDR3aa: CASSWSSDTQYF
j_gene: TRBJ2-3
abundance: -
d_gene: -
len: 12
v_gene: TRBV7-9

CDR3nt: TGCGCCAGCAGCTTGGAAGACAGCCGTCATTCACCCCTCCACTTT
CDR3aa: CASSLEDSRHSPLHF
j_gene: TRBJ1-6
abundance: few
d_gene: -
len: 15
v_gene: TRBV5-1

CDR3nt: TGTGCCAGTAGATACAGCGGGGGGGCGCGCGAGCAGTACTTC
CDR3aa: CASRYSGGAREQYF
j_gene: TRBJ2-7
abundance: -
d_gene: TRBD2
len: 14
v_gene: TRBV19

CDR3nt: TGTGCCTGGAGTGTACCTCCCCAGGGGCGGAGGGCTTTCTTT
CDR3aa: CAWSVPPQGRRAFF
j_gene: TRBJ1-1
abundance: -
d_gene: -
len: 14
v_gene: TRBV30

CDR3nt: TGTGCCAGCAGTTACTCCCGGGGGGGCTATTACAATGAGCAGTTCTTC
CDR3aa: CASSYSRGGYYNEQFF
j_gene: TRBJ2-1
abundance: -
d_gene: TRBD2
len: 16
v_gene: TRBV6-5

CDR3nt: TGTGCCAGCAGCGTCAGGGGGGGTGAGCAGTTCTTC
CDR3aa: CASSVRGGEQFF
j_gene: TRBJ2-1
abundance: -
d_gene: -
len: 12
v_gene: TRBV9

CDR3nt: TGTGCCAGCAGCTTAGATGCGGGAGAGGATGGCTACACCTTC
CDR3aa: CASSLDAGEDGYTF
j_gene: TRBJ1-2
abundance: -
d_gene: -
len: 14
v_gene: TRBV7-8

CDR3nt: TGTGCCAGCAGCGAGTGGTCAACTAATGAAAAACTGTTTTTT
CDR3aa: CASSEWSTNEKLFF
j_gene: TRBJ1-4
abundance: -
d_gene: -
len: 14
v_gene: TRBV9

CDR3nt: TGTGCCAGCAGCCGTCCAGCGCAAGAGACCCAGTACTTC
CDR3aa: CASSRPAQETQYF
j_gene: TRBJ2-5
abundance: -
d_gene: -
len: 13
v_gene: TRBV7-2

CDR3nt: TGTGCCATCAGTGAGTCTAACTACGAGCAGTACTTC
CDR3aa: CAISESNYEQYF
j_gene: TRBJ2-7
abundance: -
d_gene: -
len: 12
v_gene: TRBV10-3

CDR3nt: TGTGCCAGCAGTTTTACCTGGTACGGTAGCGGAGAGGGTAATGAGCAGTTCTTC
CDR3aa: CASSFTWYGSGEGNEQFF
j_gene: TRBJ2-1
abundance: once
d_gene: -
len: 18
v_gene: TRBV28

CDR3nt: TGTGCCAGCAGTCCCCCCCCTGGCAATCAGCCCCAGCATTTT
CDR3aa: CASSPPPGNQPQHF
j_gene: TRBJ1-5
abundance: -
d_gene: -
len: 14
v_gene: TRBV28

CDR3nt: TGTGCCACATACCGGGACAGATTTAATCAGCCCCAGCATTTT
CDR3aa: CATYRDRFNQPQHF
j_gene: TRBJ1-5
abundance: -
d_gene: TRBD1
len: 14
v_gene: TRBV6-1

CDR3nt: TGTGCCAGCAGCGCCGACAGGACCTATGGCTACACCTTC
CDR3aa: CASSADRTYGYTF
j_gene: TRBJ1-2
abundance: -
d_gene: -
len: 13
v_gene: TRBV7-6

CDR3nt: TGCGCCAGCAGCCAAGAACCCCGACCGGGAGGCTATGGCTACACCTTC
CDR3aa: CASSQEPRPGGYGYTF
j_gene: TRBJ1-2
abundance: -
d_gene: -
len: 16
v_gene: TRBV4-1

CDR3nt: TGTGCCAGCAGCTTAGGGACAGGGGGCATGAATGAGCAGTTCTTC
CDR3aa: CASSLGTGGMNEQFF
j_gene: TRBJ2-1
abundance: -
d_gene: TRBD1
len: 15
v_gene: TRBV13

CDR3nt: TGTGCTAGCAGCTTAGTCGGGACACAAGAGACCCAGTACTTC
CDR3aa: CASSLVGTQETQYF
j_gene: TRBJ2-5
abundance: once
d_gene: -
len: 14
v_gene: TRBV7-7

CDR3nt: TGCAGCGTTGGAGGCCTAGCGGGAATTGAGCAGTTCTTC
CDR3aa: CSVGGLAGIEQFF
j_gene: TRBJ2-1
abundance: once
d_gene: TRBD2
len: 13
v_gene: TRBV29-1

CDR3nt: TGTGCCAGCAGCCAAGATCCCCCAGCGGGAGGGCAAGAGACCCAGTACTTC
CDR3aa: CASSQDPPAGGQETQYF
j_gene: TRBJ2-5
abundance: -
d_gene: TRBD2
len: 17
v_gene: TRBV4-2

CDR3nt: TGTGCCAGCAGGATCGGCCCTTCTAATGGCTACACCTTC
CDR3aa: CASRIGPSNGYTF
j_gene: TRBJ1-2
abundance: -
d_gene: -
len: 13
v_gene: TRBV2

CDR3nt: TGTGCCAGCAGCCCACAGTTTTCCCACGAGCAGTACTTC
CDR3aa: CASSPQFSHEQYF
j_gene: TRBJ2-7
abundance: -
d_gene: -
len: 13
v_gene: TRBV7-2

CDR3nt: TGCGCCAGCAGCGACATGGACAGGACGAACAATGAGCAGTTCTTC
CDR3aa: CASSDMDRTNNEQFF
j_gene: TRBJ2-1
abundance: -
d_gene: TRBD1
len: 15
v_gene: TRBV5-1

CDR3nt: TGTGCCTGGAGCGACGGGACAGTGAACACCGGGGAGCTGTTTTTT
CDR3aa: CAWSDGTVNTGELFF
j_gene: TRBJ2-2
abundance: -
d_gene: TRBD1
len: 15
v_gene: TRBV30

CDR3nt: TGTGCCAGCGGCCCCTTGGAGTTAGGGGCCAACGTCCTGACTTTC
CDR3aa: CASGPLELGANVLTF
j_gene: TRBJ2-6
abundance: -
d_gene: -
len: 15
v_gene: TRBV27

CDR3nt: TGTGCCAGCAGTGAGGAAGCCTCGAGCTCCTACGAGCAGTACTTC
CDR3aa: CASSEEASSSYEQYF
j_gene: TRBJ2-7
abundance: few
d_gene: -
len: 15
v_gene: TRBV2

CDR3nt: TGTGCCAGCTCACCTGGGACTAGCGGGGGCTACGAGCAGTACTTC
CDR3aa: CASSPGTSGGYEQYF
j_gene: TRBJ2-7
abundance: -
d_gene: TRBD2
len: 15
v_gene: TRBV18

CDR3nt: TGTGCCAGTAGTATCTCCGGCTTTGGGGACCAGTACTTC
CDR3aa: CASSISGFGDQYF
j_gene: TRBJ2-5
abundance: -
d_gene: -
len: 13
v_gene: TRBV19

CDR3nt: TGTGCCAGCAGCTCCGGATGGACAGGGGGCTCAGAGACCCAGTACTTC
CDR3aa: CASSSGWTGGSETQYF
j_gene: TRBJ2-5
abundance: -
d_gene: TRBD1
len: 16
v_gene: TRBV14

CDR3nt: TGTGCCAGTAGTATGCTCCCAGGAACCCCCGGCGAGCAGTACTTC
CDR3aa: CASSMLPGTPGEQYF
j_gene: TRBJ2-7
abundance: -
d_gene: -
len: 15
v_gene: TRBV19

CDR3nt: TGTGCCAGCAGTGCGGACATTACCTACGAGCAGTACTTC
CDR3aa: CASSADITYEQYF
j_gene: TRBJ2-7
abundance: -
d_gene: -
len: 13
v_gene: TRBV9

CDR3nt: TGTGCCAGCAGCTTGAACAGGAACTACGAGCAGTACTTC
CDR3aa: CASSLNRNYEQYF
j_gene: TRBJ2-7
abundance: -
d_gene: -
len: 13
v_gene: TRBV7-2

CDR3nt: TGCGCCAGCAGCCAAGACCCCCGGGAGGGCCTTGGCAATGAGCAGTTCTTC
CDR3aa: CASSQDPREGLGNEQFF
j_gene: TRBJ2-1
abundance: -
d_gene: TRBD2
len: 17
v_gene: TRBV4-3

CDR3nt: TGCGCCAGCAGCCAATCAGTCCTTAATGAAAAACTGTTTTTT
CDR3aa: CASSQSVLNEKLFF
j_gene: TRBJ1-4
abundance: -
d_gene: -
len: 14
v_gene: TRBV4-1

CDR3nt: TGCGCCAGCAGCCAAGAGAGCGCCAACACAGATACGCAGTATTTT
CDR3aa: CASSQESANTDTQYF
j_gene: TRBJ2-3
abundance: -
d_gene: -
len: 15
v_gene: TRBV4-3

CDR3nt: TGTGCTACCGAGGACATCACAGATACGCAGTATTTT
CDR3aa: CATEDITDTQYF
j_gene: TRBJ2-3
abundance: -
d_gene: -
len: 12
v_gene: TRBV7-7

CDR3nt: TGTGCCAGCACCGCGAAGACAGGCCCCTATGGCTACACCTTC
CDR3aa: CASTAKTGPYGYTF
j_gene: TRBJ1-2
abundance: -
d_gene: -
len: 14
v_gene: TRBV28

CDR3nt: TGCGCCAGCAGTGAGTACTACGGGGCCGAAGCTTTCTTT
CDR3aa: CASSEYYGAEAFF
j_gene: TRBJ1-1
abundance: -
d_gene: -
len: 13
v_gene: TRBV10-2

CDR3nt: TGCAGCGTCTCCAGGGCCAGCAATGAGCAGTTCTTC
CDR3aa: CSVSRASNEQFF
j_gene: TRBJ2-1
abundance: -
d_gene: -
len: 12
v_gene: TRBV29-1

CDR3nt: TGTGCCAGCATCCGATACTTGAACGGGGAGCTGTTTTTT
CDR3aa: CASIRYLNGELFF
j_gene: TRBJ2-2
abundance: -
d_gene: -
len: 13
v_gene: TRBV2

CDR3nt: TGTGCCAGCAGTTTAGTAGGCGGGAGGGCCACAGATACGCAGTATTTT
CDR3aa: CASSLVGGRATDTQYF
j_gene: TRBJ2-3
abundance: -
d_gene: TRBD2
len: 16
v_gene: TRBV27

CDR3nt: TGTGCCAGCAGCGTTTGGGGGGCCACTGAAGCTTTCTTT
CDR3aa: CASSVWGATEAFF
j_gene: TRBJ1-1
abundance: -
d_gene: -
len: 13
v_gene: TRBV27

CDR3nt: TGTGCCAGCGGTCAAGTAGCTAACTATGGCTACACCTTC
CDR3aa: CASGQVANYGYTF
j_gene: TRBJ1-2
abundance: -
d_gene: -
len: 13
v_gene: TRBV27

CDR3nt: TGTGCCAGCAGACCAGCCCCTGGGGAGGGGAACACTGAAGCTTTCTTT
CDR3aa: CASRPAPGEGNTEAFF
j_gene: TRBJ1-1
abundance: -
d_gene: -
len: 16
v_gene: TRBV11-2

CDR3nt: TGTGCCAGCAGCTTTACCTACGAGCAGTACTTC
CDR3aa: CASSFTYEQYF
j_gene: TRBJ2-7
abundance: -
d_gene: -
len: 11
v_gene: TRBV7-2

CDR3nt: TGCGCCAGCAGCCGGCGAGGGAACACCGGGGAGCTGTTTTTT
CDR3aa: CASSRRGNTGELFF
j_gene: TRBJ2-2
abundance: -
d_gene: -
len: 14
v_gene: TRBV4-1

CDR3nt: TGTGCCAGCCATAGCGGGAGCGACAATGAGCAGTTCTTC
CDR3aa: CASHSGSDNEQFF
j_gene: TRBJ2-1
abundance: -
d_gene: TRBD2
len: 13
v_gene: TRBV28

CDR3nt: TGTGCCAGCATTGACGGCGGGAGGGACAAAAACATTCAGTACTTC
CDR3aa: CASIDGGRDKNIQYF
j_gene: TRBJ2-4
abundance: -
d_gene: TRBD2
len: 15
v_gene: TRBV2

CDR3nt: TGTGCCTGGATCCCCCAAGCTAACTATGGCTACACCTTC
CDR3aa: CAWIPQANYGYTF
j_gene: TRBJ1-2
abundance: -
d_gene: -
len: 13
v_gene: TRBV30

CDR3nt: TGTGCCAGCAGTGAGGAACACTCCTACAATGAGCAGTTCTTC
CDR3aa: CASSEEHSYNEQFF
j_gene: TRBJ2-1
abundance: -
d_gene: -
len: 14
v_gene: TRBV6-1

CDR3nt: TGTGCCAGCAGCCTCCAGGCGATACGGGATACGCAGTATTTT
CDR3aa: CASSLQAIRDTQYF
j_gene: TRBJ2-3
abundance: -
d_gene: -
len: 14
v_gene: TRBV5-8